These T cell receptor beta chains were read from a single sample in a study of T-cell reconstitution after alpha-beta-depleted transplantation in children. A single record per CDR3 protein comes from TCRdb applying MiXCR to the PCR reads. The sample holds about 540,000 distinct CDR3 sequences; 27% are singletons and the top ten take 35% to 40%. The specimen was PBMCs, collected before TCRalphabeta/CD19-depleted stem cell transplant. These receptors were obtained from a boy in the first two years of life with Wiskott-Aldrich syndrome, due to receive a stem cell transplant. CDR3s include the opening cysteine and the closing phenylalanine or tryptophan. The D gene is left open where the match is weak. The size of a clone is reported for some rows only, either as once, few or many, or as a class for expanded clones.

TRBV27	few	TRBJ2-5	TRBD2	CASRTWDYKETQYF	TGTGCCAGCAGGACCTGGGACTACAAAGAGACCCAGTACTTC
TRBV11-2	few	TRBJ2-3	TRBD2	CASSLLAGLTDTQYF	TGTGCCAGCAGCCTACTAGCGGGCCTCACAGATACGCAGTATTTT
TRBV28	few	TRBJ2-1	.	CASRNTGYNYNEQFF	TGTGCCAGCAGAAATACAGGGTACAATTACAATGAGCAGTTCTTC
TRBV7-9	.	TRBJ2-7	TRBD2	CASSPWKLAGKPYEQYF	TGTGCCAGCAGCCCCTGGAAGCTAGCGGGAAAACCCTACGAGCAGTACTTC
TRBV5-1	few	TRBJ2-3	TRBD2	CASKGLAGEADTQYF	TGCGCCAGCAAGGGACTAGCGGGAGAAGCAGATACGCAGTATTTT
TRBV4-1	few	TRBJ2-3	.	CASSQGVTNTDTQYF	TGCGCCAGCAGCCAAGGGGTGACTAACACAGATACGCAGTATTTT
TRBV10-3	few	TRBJ2-1	TRBD2	CASMVVAGVVQFF	TGTGCCAGTATGGTTGTAGCGGGAGTGGTGCAGTTCTTC
TRBV18	few	TRBJ1-3	.	CASSEGPSSGNTIYF	TGTGCCAGCTCAGAGGGCCCGAGCTCTGGAAACACCATATATTTT
TRBV5-1	.	TRBJ2-3	TRBD2	CASSNRLANTDTQYF	TGCGCCAGTAGCAACCGACTAGCTAACACAGATACGCAGTATTTT
TRBV5-1	.	TRBJ2-2	.	CASSLRRRGEGTGELFF	TGCGCCAGCAGCTTGCGACGGCGGGGCGAGGGAACCGGGGAGCTGTTTTTT
TRBV12-3/TRBV12-4	.	TRBJ1-2	TRBD1	CASSLPPGQGGLTF	TGTGCCAGCAGTTTGCCACCGGGACAGGGAGGTTTAACCTTC
TRBV7-2	.	TRBJ2-1	TRBD2	CASSGTSAGLEQFF	TGTGCCAGCAGCGGGACTAGCGCGGGTTTGGAGCAGTTCTTC
TRBV5-1	few	TRBJ2-1	.	CASSFGGPWNEQFF	TGCGCCAGCAGCTTTGGAGGGCCGTGGAATGAGCAGTTCTTC
TRBV28	once	TRBJ2-6	.	CASSFQVPSGANVLTF	TGTGCCAGCAGTTTTCAGGTCCCATCTGGGGCCAACGTCCTGACTTTC
TRBV28	few	TRBJ2-5	.	CASSTPGSSRKTQYF	TGTGCCAGCAGTACCCCGGGGTCCTCTAGGAAGACCCAGTACTTC
TRBV12-3/TRBV12-4	few	TRBJ1-2	TRBD1	CASSFGRTGVGYTF	TGTGCCAGCAGTTTCGGGCGTACAGGGGTGGGTTACACCTTC
TRBV2	few	TRBJ2-7	TRBD2	CASSEGGTSGYEQYF	TGTGCCAGCAGTGAAGGGGGGACTAGCGGCTACGAGCAGTACTTC
TRBV7-8	.	TRBJ2-1	TRBD2	CASSWGVLAGVYNEQFF	TGTGCCAGCAGCTGGGGGGTTTTGGCGGGAGTCTACAATGAGCAGTTCTTC
TRBV12-3/TRBV12-4	.	TRBJ2-1	TRBD1	CASAGGYGEQFF	TGTGCCAGCGCAGGGGGCTACGGTGAGCAGTTCTTC
TRBV10-3	few	TRBJ2-1	TRBD2	CAIGKRTSGMLSNNEQFF	TGTGCCATTGGGAAGAGGACTAGCGGGATGTTATCTAACAATGAGCAGTTCTTC
TRBV7-2	many	TRBJ2-3	.	CASSPRVLATDTQYF	TGTGCCAGCAGCCCCAGGGTTCTTGCCACAGATACGCAGTATTTT
TRBV5-1	few	TRBJ1-2	.	CASSLDRLYGYTF	TGCGCCAGCAGCCTAGACAGACTCTATGGCTACACCTTC
TRBV15	once	TRBJ2-1	.	CATSKGSPYNEQFF	TGTGCCACCAGCAAGGGGAGCCCCTACAATGAGCAGTTCTTC
TRBV5-1	once	TRBJ2-1	TRBD2	CASSSGRPYNEQFF	TGCGCCAGCTCGAGCGGGAGGCCATACAATGAGCAGTTCTTC
TRBV29-1	few	TRBJ2-5	TRBD2	CSVEPAGGPETQYF	TGCAGCGTTGAACCCGCGGGAGGGCCAGAGACCCAGTACTTC
TRBV20-1	.	TRBJ2-3	.	CSASRLPGIKDTQYF	TGCAGTGCTAGCAGGCTGCCAGGAATAAAAGATACGCAGTATTTT
TRBV20-1	.	TRBJ1-1	.	CSARDRRLNTEAFF	TGCAGTGCTAGAGATAGGCGATTGAACACTGAAGCTTTCTTT
TRBV5-5	few	TRBJ1-4	TRBD1	CASSLGSGTGGEKLFF	TGTGCCAGCAGCCTGGGGTCCGGGACAGGGGGTGAAAAACTGTTTTTT
TRBV9	few	TRBJ2-1	.	CASSVAGGLNEQFF	TGTGCCAGCAGCGTAGCGGGCGGCCTCAATGAGCAGTTCTTC
TRBV24-1	few	TRBJ2-2	TRBD1	CATSDPSRQGGTGELFF	TGTGCCACCAGTGATCCCTCGAGACAGGGTGGGACCGGGGAGCTGTTTTTT
TRBV5-1	few	TRBJ1-1	.	CASSATGFSVNTEAFF	TGCGCCAGCAGCGCAACAGGGTTTAGTGTGAACACTGAAGCTTTCTTT
TRBV2	.	TRBJ2-1	.	CASSAGLNNEQFF	TGTGCCAGCAGTGCGGGACTTAACAATGAGCAGTTCTTC
TRBV12-3/TRBV12-4	few	TRBJ2-3	.	CASSWESSTDTQYF	TGTGCCAGCAGTTGGGAGTCTAGCACAGATACGCAGTATTTT
TRBV12-3/TRBV12-4	few	TRBJ2-5	.	CASSLRGRGETQYF	TGTGCCAGCAGTTTACGTGGGCGCGGGGAGACCCAGTACTTC
TRBV10-3	.	TRBJ2-7	TRBD2	CAISESVTSGRSYEQYF	TGTGCCATCAGTGAGTCCGTGACTAGCGGGAGATCCTACGAGCAGTACTTC
TRBV9	.	TRBJ2-6	.	CASSVAGSGANVLTF	TGTGCCAGCAGCGTAGCAGGTTCTGGGGCCAACGTCCTGACTTTC
TRBV5-1	.	TRBJ2-5	.	CASSSPEAVGETQYF	TGCGCCAGCAGCTCCCCGGAGGCGGTCGGGGAGACCCAGTACTTC
TRBV5-1	.	TRBJ2-1	.	CASNSGHLYNEQFF	TGCGCCAGCAACAGCGGGCATCTCTACAATGAGCAGTTCTTC
TRBV5-1	.	TRBJ1-1	.	CASSRDSTGNTEAFF	TGCGCCAGCAGCAGAGATTCGACAGGGAACACTGAAGCTTTCTTT
TRBV12-3/TRBV12-4	.	TRBJ2-3	TRBD2	CASSLETSGKANTDTQYF	TGTGCCAGCAGTTTAGAGACTAGCGGGAAGGCTAACACAGATACGCAGTATTTT
TRBV20-1	few	TRBJ2-7	TRBD2	CSAGPGLAGLQYF	TGCAGTGCTGGGCCGGGACTAGCGGGACTCCAGTACTTC
TRBV6-5	few	TRBJ1-5	TRBD1	CASSYWDRALEPQHF	TGTGCCAGCAGTTACTGGGACAGGGCTTTAGAGCCCCAGCATTTT
TRBV3-1	few	TRBJ2-1	TRBD2	CASSRSGTSVSEQFF	TGTGCCAGCAGCCGATCCGGGACTAGTGTCTCTGAGCAGTTCTTC
TRBV5-6	.	TRBJ2-5	.	CASSLPRGTEETQYF	TGTGCCAGCAGCTTACCCCGGGGGACGGAAGAGACCCAGTACTTC
TRBV12-3/TRBV12-4	few	TRBJ2-3	.	CASSSRGDGDTQYF	TGTGCCAGCAGTTCTAGAGGGGACGGGGATACGCAGTATTTT